These 5 T cell receptor beta chains originate from one sample sequenced in a study of blood T cell repertoires in COVID-19 (dated by TCRdb to 2020 to 2022). The method behind the library was the immunoSEQ multiplex PCR assay. The clones in this table, taken by TCRdb from immuneACCESS, are in-frame only. Not every clone is retained; where verified, under half of the shortfall comes from an unresolved V gene, and the cause of the rest is unknown. Across this sample there are roughly 260,000 clones, with 70% to 90% seen only once. Approximately 2% of the sample belongs to the ten largest clones. The source material was peripheral blood. The source of these receptors is a woman between 40 and 55 years old who had recovered from COVID-19.

The chain combines TRBV4-3 with TRBJ2-2; 8 bases agree with TRBD2. The CDR3 has 19 residues. The J segment lost 8 bases and the V segment lost 1 base, leaving 18 bases of the junction unmatched. CDR1 is LGHNA, CDR2 YSLEER, per germline. The CDR3 is CASSQALEASAGEGGELFF. CDR3 in DNA: TGCGCCAGCAGCCAAGCGCTGGAAGCATCAGCGGGGGAGGGGGGGGAGCTGTTTTTT.

The rearrangement joins TRBV19 to TRBJ2-7, with TRBD1 matching over 7 bases. V shed 6 bases and J 2 bases; nucleotides not matched to a gene: 10. Germline V gives CDR1 LNHDA, CDR2 SQIVND (reference sequence). CDR3 length: 15 amino acids. The CDR3 sequence: CASSPRTGATYEQYF. DNA for the CDR3: TGTGCCAGTAGCCCGCGGACAGGCGCTACCTACGAGCAGTACTTC.

J is TRBJ1-4 and V is TRBV7-9; 8 nucleotides line up with TRBD1. After removal of 5 bases from V and 4 bases from J, the junction contained 6 bases not matched to a gene. The CDR3 has 15 amino acids. In germline, CDR1 is SEHNR, CDR2 FQNEAQ (reference sequence). The CDR3 here is CASSTYRGINEKLFF. The CDR3, as DNA: TGTGCCAGCAGCACCTACAGGGGGATTAATGAAAAACTGTTTTTT.

This chain connects TRBV10-3 to TRBJ2-5; TRBD1 is a possible D gene (5 bases). Between the trimmed V and J ends, which lost 0 bases and 4 bases, there was a span of 18 bases. The CDR3 spans 17 residues. Germline CDR1 ENHRY, CDR2 SYGVKD. CDR3 region: CAISESNRGPEGETQYF. CDR3 nucleotides: TGTGCCATCAGTGAGTCGAATAGGGGCCCAGAAGGAGAGACCCAGTACTTC.

The V gene is TRBV28, the J gene TRBJ2-7; 11 nucleotides agree with TRBD1. J was trimmed by 4 bases and V by 2 bases; bases with no gene match: 10. CDR3 size: 17 residues. The germline CDR1 and CDR2 sequences are MDHEN and SYDVKM. DNA of the CDR3: TGTGCCAGCAGTTTAAAGATCTGGGGGACAGGGGGTTACGAGCAGTACTTC. It yields the protein CASSLKIWGTGGYEQYF.